This T cell receptor (beta chain) was identified in a study of cytomegalovirus exposure and HLA in healthy donors. The PCR made use of 60 Vbeta and 13 Jbeta primers. The repertoire was sequenced with immunoSEQ multiplex PCR; TCRdb's copy has only in-frame clones and lacks some. Of roughly 100,000 clones in the sample, almost 70% were seen once. The TCR sequence derives from a man aged 25 to 45 in good health and CMV-seronegative. Sequenced material: PBMCs.

CDR3 nucleotides: TGTGCCAGCAGCTTAGCGCGGGGGGCTTCCTACAATGAGCAGTTCTTC. Protein: CASSLARGASYNEQFF. The chain links TRBV7-9 to TRBJ2-1, with 8 bases fitting TRBD2. The CDR3 covers 16 residues. Germline CDR1 and CDR2: SEHNR and FQNEAQ (reference sequence). Losses at the gene ends were 0 bases for V and 1 base for J; bases not matched to a gene: 2.